This T cell receptor beta chain emerged from a study of a mutant IDH1 vaccine in newly diagnosed glioma. Whole-study context: Most patients had radiochemotherapy with temozolomide before enrollment; others had one alone.

Regarding the study as a whole: It was about 95% of patients that developed vaccine-induced immune responses.

Here immunoSEQ multiplex PCR was the method, and the copy in TCRdb shows in-frame clones only, minus some. Of about 50,000 clones in the sample, about nine tenths were seen once. Remarks on this clone: What it binds is not known.

Time point defined: baseline, week 1 (first vaccination visit). Treatment: pre-vaccination baseline after standard-of-care therapy. Diagnosis in the donors showed new WHO grade 3 or 4 astrocytomas that were IDH1-mutant and ATRX-lost. The CDR3 length is 14 residues. V was clipped by 0 bases and J by 4 bases, with 11 bases between them. Germline-derived CDR1 and CDR2 are SGDLS and YYNGEE. This specimen consisted of PBMCs, obtained from a glioma patient treated with radiotherapy, temozolomide or both. This clonotype originated in a man between 40 and 49 years old with glioma. V is TRBV9 and J is TRBJ2-7; possible D gene TRBD2, 6 bases. The CDR3 reads CASSVEGRWYEQYF. CDR3 nucleotides: TGTGCCAGCAGCGTAGAAGGGAGGTGGTACGAGCAGTACTTC.